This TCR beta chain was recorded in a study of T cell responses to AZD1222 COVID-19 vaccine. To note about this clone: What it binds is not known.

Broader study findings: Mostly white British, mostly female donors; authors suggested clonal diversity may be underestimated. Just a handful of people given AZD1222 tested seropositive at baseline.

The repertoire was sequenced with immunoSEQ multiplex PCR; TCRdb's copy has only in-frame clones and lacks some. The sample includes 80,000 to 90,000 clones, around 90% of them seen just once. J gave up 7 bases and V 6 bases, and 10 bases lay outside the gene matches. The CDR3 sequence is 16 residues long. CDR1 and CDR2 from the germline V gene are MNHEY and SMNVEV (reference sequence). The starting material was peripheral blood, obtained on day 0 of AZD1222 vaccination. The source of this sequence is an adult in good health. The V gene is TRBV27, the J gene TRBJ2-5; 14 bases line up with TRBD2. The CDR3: CASRPGLAGDGMTQYF. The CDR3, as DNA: TGTGCCAGCAGACCGGGACTAGCGGGGGACGGGATGACCCAGTACTTC.